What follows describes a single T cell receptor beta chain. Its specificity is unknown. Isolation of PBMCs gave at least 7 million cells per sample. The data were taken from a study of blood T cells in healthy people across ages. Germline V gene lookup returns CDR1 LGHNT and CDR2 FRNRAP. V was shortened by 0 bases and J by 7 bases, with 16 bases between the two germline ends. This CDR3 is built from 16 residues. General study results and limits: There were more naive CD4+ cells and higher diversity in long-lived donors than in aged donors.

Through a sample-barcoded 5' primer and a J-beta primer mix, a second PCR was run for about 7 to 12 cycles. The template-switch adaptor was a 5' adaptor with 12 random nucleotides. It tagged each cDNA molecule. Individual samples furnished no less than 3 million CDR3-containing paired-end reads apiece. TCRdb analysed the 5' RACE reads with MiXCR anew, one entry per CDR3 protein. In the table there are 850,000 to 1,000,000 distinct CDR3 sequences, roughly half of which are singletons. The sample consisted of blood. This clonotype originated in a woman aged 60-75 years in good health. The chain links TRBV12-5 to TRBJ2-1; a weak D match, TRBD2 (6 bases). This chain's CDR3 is CASGLVLGGVINEQFF. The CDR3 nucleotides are TGTGCTAGTGGTTTGGTACTGGGGGGAGTGATAAATGAGCAGTTCTTC.